A single sample is the source of the 11 T cell receptor beta chains below, sequenced in a study of T cell responses to AZD1222 COVID-19 vaccine (dated by TCRdb to about 2021). This specimen's time point label, per the study, means: baseline before first vaccination. The library relied on the immunoSEQ multiplex PCR assay. The table comes from immuneACCESS by way of TCRdb, which keeps in-frame sequences with V and J called. Part of the clones is missing from these tables; in studies checked, under half for an unresolved V gene and the rest for unknown reasons. For this sample the table gives about 130,000 clones, of which around nine tenths were detected only once. Clones ranked in the top ten supply about 5.6% of the sample. Sequencing was performed on peripheral blood, taken on day 0 of AZD1222 vaccination. All receptors derive from an adult in good health.

The chain is built from TRBV4-2 and TRBJ1-6; D uncertain. Germline V gives CDR1 LGHNA, CDR2 YNFKEQ. The CDR3 length is 14 residues. The V and J ends lost 1 base and 9 bases respectively, with 10 bases between them. CDR3 in DNA: TGTGCCAGCAGCCAAGTAGAAGGGTTTTCACCCCTCCACTTT. The encoded protein is CASSQVEGFSPLHF.

The CDR3 nucleotides read TGTGCCAGCAGTTACTCGGGCTCAGGAGAGCAGTACTTC. Translating gives CASSYSGSGEQYF. This rearrangement joins TRBV6-5 to TRBJ2-7; D is unresolved. Trimming took 0 bases from V and 7 from J, leaving 10 bases between them. The CDR3 contains 13 residues. Looked up from germline, CDR1 is MNHEY and CDR2 is SVGAGI.

This clone was found a few times. The chain uses TRBV5-1 and TRBJ2-5, with D maybe TRBD2 (7 bases). This CDR3 region has 17 residues. V shed 4 bases and J shed 5 bases, with 24 bases lying between them. Germline lookup yields CDR1 SGHRS and CDR2 YFSETQ. CDR3: CASSDQGGGAPGETQYF. The CDR3 nucleotides are TGCGCCAGCAGCGACCAAGGGGGAGGGGCGCCGGGGGAGACCCAGTACTTC.

The V call is TRBV12-3 or TRBV12-4, the J call TRBJ1-5; D gene unclear. V lost 6 bases and J lost 9, with 12 bases in between. There are 12 residues in the CDR3. CDR3 protein: CASSPGTGPQHF. In DNA, the CDR3 is TGTGCCAGCAGCCCCGGTACTGGGCCCCAGCATTTT.

This sequence joins TRBV7-2 and TRBJ1-1, with a weak D call TRBD1 (6 bases). Germline CDR1 reads SGHTA; CDR2 reads FQGNSA. This CDR3 has 15 amino acids. V was clipped by 6 bases and J by 3 bases, with 17 bases between them. CDR3 region: CASRQQGGPYTEAFF. The CDR3 region has the DNA TGTGCCAGCAGGCAACAGGGAGGACCGTACACTGAAGCTTTCTTT.

Worth noting for this clone: The junction departs from the called germline gene at one end, perhaps through a read error. The DNA for the CDR3 is TGTGCCAGCAAGACTAGCGGGTTACGGGAGGGAATCTTC. Translation: CASKTSGLREGIF. The chain uses TRBV5-4 and TRBJ2-1; 10 positions match TRBD2. Per germline, CDR1 SGHNT and CDR2 YYREEE (reference sequence). The CDR3 is 13 amino acids.

This clone appeared a single time. The chain recombines TRBV5-6 with TRBJ1-2; tentative D call: TRBD1 (6 bases). The germline CDR1 and CDR2 sequences are SGHDT and YYEEEE. This CDR3 spans 13 amino acids. With 0 bases removed from V and 11 bases from J, the gap between germline ends came to 14 bases. In DNA form, the CDR3 reads TGTGCCAGCAGCTTGGATGACAGGAGCTCTTACACCTTC. Protein product: CASSLDDRSSYTF.

The genes are TRBV6-5 and TRBJ1-2, with D possibly being TRBD1 (6 bases). The CDR3 spans 16 residues. Between the trimmed V and J ends, which lost 0 bases and 1 base, there was a span of 12 bases. Looked up from germline, CDR1 is MNHEY and CDR2 is SVGAGI. CDR3 protein: CASSYSATGFNYGYTF. Written as DNA, the CDR3 is TGTGCCAGCAGTTACTCAGCGACAGGTTTTAACTATGGCTACACCTTC.

Regarding this clone: In the same sample, other DNA sequences code for this CDR3. The chain has TRBV30 and TRBJ1-3; D not certain. V was trimmed by 0 bases and J by 5 bases, leaving 2 bases between them. CDR1 and CDR2 (germline): GTSNPN, SVGIG (reference sequence). The CDR3 covers 11 residues. In DNA form, the CDR3 reads TGTGCCTGGAGTGTACGAAACACCATATATTTT. This codes for CAWSVRNTIYF. The entire variable domain, with the rest obtained from reference TRBV30 and TRBJ1-3, is as follows: SQTIHQWPATLVQPVGSPLSLECTVEGTSNPNLYWYRQAAGRGLQLLFYSVGIGQISSEVPQNLSASRPQDRQFILSSKKLLLSDSGFYLCAWSVRNTIYFGEGSWLTVV.

V and J are TRBV5-1 and TRBJ1-3; possible D gene TRBD1, 5 bases. Trimming stripped 1 base from V and 0 bases from J, with 11 bases between. The CDR3 consists of 16 residues. The germline CDR1 and CDR2 sequences are SGHRS and YFSETQ. CDR3 in amino acids: CASSLRQSYSGNTIYF. Here the CDR3 DNA reads TGCGCCAGCAGCTTGCGACAGTCCTACTCTGGAAACACCATATATTTT.

The V and J genes are TRBV10-3 and TRBJ1-1, with 8 bases fitting TRBD1. Germline-derived CDR1 and CDR2 are ENHRY and SYGVKD. V lost 4 bases and J lost 1; bases outside the gene matches: 2. The CDR3 has 14 amino acids. CDR3 DNA sequence: TGTGCCATCAGTGTAGGACAGGGGAACACTGAAGCTTTCTTT. Protein product: CAISVGQGNTEAFF.